One sample yielded the 27 T cell receptor beta chains listed below, sequenced in a study of blood T cell repertoires in COVID-19. TCRdb keeps only in-frame clones here, not all; method: immunoSEQ multiplex PCR. In the table there are around 150,000 clones, approximately 88% of which are singletons. Specimen: PBMCs or T cells enriched from blood (not recorded which). The receptors derive from a woman in her fifties or sixties who had recovered from COVID-19.

J is TRBJ2-5 and V is TRBV19, with a possible D match to TRBD2 (7 bases). Germline V CDR1 and CDR2: LNHDA, SQIVND (reference sequence). V was shortened by 5 bases and J by 5 bases, with 18 bases between the two germline ends. CDR3 length: 15 amino acids. The CDR3 region is CASSPPWGGVETQYF. The DNA for the CDR3 is TGTGCCAGTAGTCCCCCGTGGGGGGGCGTGGAGACCCAGTACTTC.

The chain has TRBV18 and TRBJ2-7, with a tentative D call TRBD2 (6 bases). The length of the CDR3 is 15 residues. V was trimmed by 6 bases and J by 2 bases, leaving 17 bases between them. The germline V gene has CDR1 KGHSH and CDR2 LQKENI. The CDR3 here is CASSPASGSPYEQYF. CDR3 sequence (DNA): TGTGCCAGCTCGCCGGCCAGCGGGTCACCCTACGAGCAGTACTTC.

The chain carries TRBV5-1 and TRBJ1-2; TRBD1 agrees at 9 bases. V lost 4 bases, J lost 8 bases, and 9 bases stayed unmatched. Looked up from germline, CDR1 is SGHRS and CDR2 is YFSETQ. The CDR3 contains 14 residues. In DNA form, the CDR3 reads TGCGCCAGCAGCCGCGGGGACAGGGTAGAAGGCTACACCTTC. Translated: CASSRGDRVEGYTF.

V is TRBV18 and J is TRBJ2-2; a possible D gene is TRBD1 (6 bases). CDR1 is KGHSH and CDR2 is LQKENI in the germline V gene. Trimming left V 4 bases short and J 1 base short, with 10 bases between. This CDR3 is 15 amino acids long. This CDR3 is CASSRSGQNTGELFF. In nucleotides, the CDR3 is TGTGCCAGCTCACGATCGGGACAGAACACCGGGGAGCTGTTTTTT.

The chain uses TRBV19 and TRBJ1-2, with 8 bases that match TRBD1. From germline, CDR1 is LNHDA and CDR2 SQIVND (reference sequence). V shed 0 bases, J shed 6 bases, and the junction held 6 bases outside the gene matches. The CDR3 has 15 residues. CDR3 coding DNA: TGTGCCAGTAGTATAGATTCAGGGGGCGCAAATGGCTACACCTTC. Protein sequence: CASSIDSGGANGYTF.

This chain connects TRBV7-9 to TRBJ2-3; D is ambiguous. CDR3 size: 14 residues. The germline V gene has CDR1 SEHNR and CDR2 FQNEAQ (reference sequence). The germline V and J ends were trimmed by 1 base and 3 bases, with 8 bases remaining between them. The CDR3 DNA follows: TGTGCCAGCAGCTTAGACTCCGGGACAGATACGCAGTATTTT. The encoded protein is CASSLDSGTDTQYF.

V is TRBV6-5 and J is TRBJ2-1, with 9 bases identical to TRBD1. This CDR3 contains 15 residues. V gave up 6 bases and J gave up 5 bases; unmatched junction bases: 8. Germline V gene lookup returns CDR1 MNHEY and CDR2 SVGAGI. The CDR3 region has the DNA TGTGCCAGCAGGCCGTCGACAGGGGGTCACAATGAGCAGTTCTTC. It translates to CASRPSTGGHNEQFF.

This chain links TRBV7-9 with TRBJ1-1, with D perhaps TRBD1 (5 bases). The CDR3 loop spans 16 amino acids. Germline V lookup: CDR1 SEHNR, CDR2 FQNEAQ (reference sequence). V was clipped by 4 bases and J by 3 bases, with 18 bases between them. In nucleotides, the CDR3 is TGTGCCAGCAGCTCTTTGATAGGCGGGGGGGACACTGAAGCTTTCTTT. Amino acid sequence: CASSSLIGGGDTEAFF.

This rearrangement joins TRBV4-1 to TRBJ2-2; no clear D. Germline CDR1 is MGHRA and CDR2 is YSYEKL. Trimming pared 4 bases from V and 4 bases from J, leaving 7 bases between. The CDR3 consists of 13 residues. The CDR3 loop is CASSRTRTGELFF. The DNA for the CDR3 is TGCGCCAGCAGCCGTACACGCACCGGGGAGCTGTTTTTT.

The genes are TRBV6-5 and TRBJ2-4, with 7 bases aligning to TRBD1. Germline V gene sequence: CDR1 MNHEY, CDR2 SVGAGI. This CDR3 is built from 13 residues. J lost 7 bases, V lost 5 bases, and 5 bases had no gene match. The CDR3 is CASSNRGSNIQYF. In DNA form, the CDR3 reads TGTGCCAGCAGTAACAGGGGATCCAACATTCAGTACTTC.

In DNA form, the CDR3 reads TGTGCCAGCAGCTTAGGGGCAGGGGGCTACGAGCAGTACTTC. Its translation is CASSLGAGGYEQYF. The chain uses TRBV7-9 and TRBJ2-7; 7 bases are shared with TRBD1. Per the germline V gene, CDR1 is SEHNR and CDR2 is FQNEAQ (reference sequence). V trimming: 1 base; J trimming: 3 bases; junction bases outside the gene matches: 3. The CDR3 contains 14 residues.

This clone appeared a single time. J is TRBJ2-1 and V is TRBV6-5, with a weak D call TRBD2 (5 bases). V was shortened by 6 bases and J by 12 bases, with 24 bases between the two germline ends. Looked up from germline, CDR1 is MNHEY and CDR2 is SVGAGI. The CDR3 runs to 15 residues. Written as DNA, the CDR3 is TGTGCCAGCAGCCGACGGGGAGACGGGGTTTCTGGGCAGTTCTTC. Amino acid sequence: CASSRRGDGVSGQFF.

This chain connects TRBV27 to TRBJ1-4; D may be TRBD1 (5 bases). Trimming took 3 bases from V and 8 from J, leaving 13 bases between them. CDR1 and CDR2 from the germline V gene are MNHEY and SMNVEV (reference sequence). The CDR3 length is 14 residues. This CDR3 reads CASSLGGTREKLFF. The CDR3 DNA is TGTGCCAGCAGTTTGGGGGGAACTCGGGAAAAACTGTTTTTT.

The CDR3 loop is CASSLDRVAPTLSDTQYF. DNA for the CDR3: TGTGCCAGCAGCTTAGATCGGGTAGCGCCCACCTTGTCGGATACGCAGTATTTT. The chain recombines TRBV11-2 with TRBJ2-3; TRBD2 might be the D (5 bases). This CDR3 spans 18 amino acids. Trimming shortened V by 0 bases and J by 6 bases, and 22 bases separated the two germline ends. Germline CDR1 reads SGHAT; CDR2 reads FQNNGV.

This clone was seen at least ten times. This sequence joins TRBV5-4 and TRBJ1-2; D is uncertain. This CDR3 contains 16 residues. V lost 1 base, J lost 0 bases, and 13 bases lay in between. Germline CDR1 SGHNT, CDR2 YYREEE (reference sequence). The CDR3 DNA follows: TGTGCCAGCAGCTTGTGGGCTGGGCCAGCTAACTATGGCTACACCTTC. Translating it yields CASSLWAGPANYGYTF.

The rearrangement uses TRBV7-6 and TRBJ1-1, with a weak D call TRBD1 (5 bases). This CDR3 region has 14 residues. V lost 5 bases, J lost 3 bases, and 13 bases lay in between. Germline-derived CDR1 and CDR2 are SGHVS and FNYEAQ. For the CDR3, the DNA is TGTGCCAGCAGCCCCCTCGCCAGGGACACTGAAGCTTTCTTT. Amino acid sequence: CASSPLARDTEAFF. The full variable domain, with the rest looked up from reference TRBV7-6 and TRBJ1-1, is GAGVSQSPRYKVTKRGQDVALRCDPISGHVSLYWYRQALGQGPEFLTYFNYEAQQDKSGLPNDRFSAERPEGSISTLTIQRTEQRDSAMYRCASSPLARDTEAFFGQGTRLTVV.

V gene TRBV19 combines with J gene TRBJ1-5, with 7 bases lining up with TRBD1. Trimming cost V 3 bases and J 5 bases; bases outside gene matches: 7. Germline assignment: CDR1 LNHDA and CDR2 SQIVND (reference sequence). CDR3 length: 15 amino acids. DNA for the CDR3: TGTGCCAGTAGTATTGGGACAGTTCGTCATCAGCCCCAGCATTTT. This sequence encodes CASSIGTVRHQPQHF.

CDR3 residues: CASSDFEGFGTDTQYF. CDR3 DNA: TGTGCCAGCAGTGACTTTGAGGGTTTTGGCACAGATACGCAGTATTTT. This chain uses TRBV6-4 with TRBJ2-3; D might be TRBD2 (5 bases). This CDR3 has 16 amino acids. From germline, CDR1 is MRHNA and CDR2 SNTAGT. The V gene lost 1 base and the J gene lost 1 base, with 12 bases spanning the gap.

This clone occurred once. This chain joins TRBV5-4 and TRBJ2-2; 12 nucleotides align to TRBD2. The V segment lost 4 bases and the J segment 7 bases; nucleotides outside the gene matches: 11. CDR3 length: 17 amino acids. Germline-derived CDR1 and CDR2 are SGHNT and YYREEE (reference sequence). The CDR3 loop reads CASSHASGGARIGELFF. CDR3 coding DNA: TGTGCCAGCAGCCATGCTAGCGGGGGGGCGCGTATCGGGGAGCTGTTTTTT.

DNA of the CDR3: TGTGCCATCAGTGAGCTCCTAGCTGATGAGCAGTTCTTC. This encodes CAISELLADEQFF. The chain links TRBV10-3 to TRBJ2-1, with D possibly matching TRBD2 (5 bases). The CDR3 has 13 amino acids. Between the trimmed V and J ends, which lost 2 bases and 8 bases, there was a span of 10 bases. CDR1 and CDR2 from the germline V gene are ENHRY and SYGVKD.

This chain links TRBV5-1 with TRBJ2-7; tentatively, D is TRBD2 (7 bases). The CDR3 has 15 amino acids. Germline V CDR1 and CDR2: SGHRS, YFSETQ. With 0 bases removed from V and 4 bases from J, the gap between germline ends came to 14 bases. CDR3 sequence: CASSLAGGGPYEQYF. Written as DNA, the CDR3 is TGCGCCAGCAGCTTGGCCGGCGGGGGCCCTTACGAGCAGTACTTC.

This clone occurred once. The chain uses TRBV10-3 and TRBJ2-3, with TRBD2 as a possible D gene (6 bases). This CDR3 region has 15 residues. V lost 2 bases, J lost 0 bases, and 9 bases lay in between. Germline lookup yields CDR1 ENHRY and CDR2 SYGVKD. In DNA form, the CDR3 reads TGTGCCATCAGTGAGGGGGCGGGGAGCACAGATACGCAGTATTTT. It encodes CAISEGAGSTDTQYF.

The chain carries TRBV5-4 and TRBJ2-1; 7 nucleotides align to TRBD2. The CDR3 length is 15 residues. In germline, CDR1 is SGHNT, CDR2 YYREEE (reference sequence). V dropped 4 bases and J dropped 4; count of bases not matched to a gene: 8. This chain's CDR3 is CASSLGASGYNEQFF. The CDR3 DNA reads as TGTGCCAGCAGCCTCGGGGCTAGCGGTTACAATGAGCAGTTCTTC.

This chain links TRBV7-9 with TRBJ1-5; D is perhaps TRBD1 (5 bases). Germline assignment: CDR1 SEHNR and CDR2 FQNEAQ (reference sequence). The CDR3 has 17 amino acids. V lost 1 base to trimming and J lost 6 bases, with 19 bases between them. DNA of the CDR3: TGTGCCAGCAGCTTAGTAATGGGCCCCGACCAGGGTCAGCCCCAGCATTTT. It specifies CASSLVMGPDQGQPQHF. The full variable domain, rest sourced from reference TRBV7-9 and TRBJ1-5, is DTGVSQNPRHKITKRGQNVTFRCDPISEHNRLYWYRQTLGQGPEFLTYFQNEAQLEKSRLLSDRFSAERPKGSFSTLEIQRTEQGDSAMYLCASSLVMGPDQGQPQHFGDGTRLSIL.

V gene TRBV9 combines with J gene TRBJ1-2; TRBD1 agrees at 7 bases. The V gene's germline CDR1 is SGDLS and CDR2 YYNGEE. The CDR3 runs to 15 residues. Trimming cost V 6 bases and J 4 bases; bases outside gene matches: 12. The CDR3 reads CASNTDREGIYGYTF. CDR3 DNA sequence: TGTGCCAGCAACACTGACAGGGAAGGGATCTATGGCTACACCTTC.

This chain uses TRBV7-2 with TRBJ1-2, with D possibly TRBD1 on 6 matching bases. The CDR3 length is 14 residues. Trimming left V 3 bases short and J 8 bases short, with 16 bases between. Germline CDR1 and CDR2: SGHTA and FQGNSA. The CDR3 spells CASSFGSAGGGYTF. The DNA of the CDR3 is TGTGCCAGCAGCTTCGGGTCCGCGGGGGGCGGCTACACCTTC.

The chain is built from TRBV7-2 and TRBJ2-1; D is perhaps TRBD2 (5 bases). Trimming took off 5 bases at V and 4 bases at J, with 15 bases between the two ends. Germline loops: CDR1 SGHTA, CDR2 FQGNSA. The CDR3 runs 15 residues. The CDR3 region has the DNA TGTGCCAGCAGCCGCCGGGAACCCGGGTACAATGAGCAGTTCTTC. Translation gives CASSRREPGYNEQFF.